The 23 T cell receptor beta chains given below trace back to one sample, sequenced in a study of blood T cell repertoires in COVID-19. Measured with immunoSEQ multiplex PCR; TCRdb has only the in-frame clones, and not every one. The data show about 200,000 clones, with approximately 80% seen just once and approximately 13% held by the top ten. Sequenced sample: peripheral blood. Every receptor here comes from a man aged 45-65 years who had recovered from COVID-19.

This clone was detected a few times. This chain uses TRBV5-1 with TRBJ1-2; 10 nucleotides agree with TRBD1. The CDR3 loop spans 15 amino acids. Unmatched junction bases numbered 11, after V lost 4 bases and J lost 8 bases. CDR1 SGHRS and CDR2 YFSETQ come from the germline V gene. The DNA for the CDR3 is TGCGCCAGCAGCCCGGGGACAGGGGCCTTTTCAGGCTACACCTTC. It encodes CASSPGTGAFSGYTF. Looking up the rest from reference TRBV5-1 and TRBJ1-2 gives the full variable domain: KAGVTQTPRYLIKTRGQQVTLSCSPISGHRSVSWYQQTPGQGLQFLFEYFSETQRNKGNFPGRFSGRQFSNSRSEMNVSTLELGDSALYLCASSPGTGAFSGYTFGSGTRLTVV.

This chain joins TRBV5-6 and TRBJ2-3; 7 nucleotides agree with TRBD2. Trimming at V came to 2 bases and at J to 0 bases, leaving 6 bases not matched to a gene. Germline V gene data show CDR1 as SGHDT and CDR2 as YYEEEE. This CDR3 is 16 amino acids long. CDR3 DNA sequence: TGTGCCAGCAGCTTTAGGACTAGAATTAGCACAGATACGCAGTATTTT. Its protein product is CASSFRTRISTDTQYF.

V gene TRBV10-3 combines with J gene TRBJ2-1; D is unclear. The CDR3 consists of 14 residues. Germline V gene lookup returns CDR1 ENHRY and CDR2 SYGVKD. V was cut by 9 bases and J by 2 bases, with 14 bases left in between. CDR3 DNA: TGTGCCATACAAAAAGTGTACCCCTACAATGAGCAGTTCTTC. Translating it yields CAIQKVYPYNEQFF.

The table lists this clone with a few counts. In DNA, the CDR3 is TGTGCCAGCAGCACGCGGGACAGGACCTCTAATGCCTCCTACGAGCAGTACTTC. This gives the protein CASSTRDRTSNASYEQYF. The chain couples TRBV11-2 to TRBJ2-7; 8 nucleotides align to TRBD1. V gave up 5 bases and J gave up 0 bases; unmatched junction bases: 15. The CDR3 is 18 residues long. The germline V gene encodes CDR1 SGHAT and CDR2 FQNNGV.

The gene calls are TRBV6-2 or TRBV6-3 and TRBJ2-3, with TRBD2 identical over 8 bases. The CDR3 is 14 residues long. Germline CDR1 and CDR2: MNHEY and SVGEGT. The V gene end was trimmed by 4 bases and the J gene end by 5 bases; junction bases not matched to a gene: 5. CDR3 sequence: CASSFSGGRDTQYF. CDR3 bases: TGTGCCAGCAGTTTTTCGGGAGGGAGAGATACGCAGTATTTT.

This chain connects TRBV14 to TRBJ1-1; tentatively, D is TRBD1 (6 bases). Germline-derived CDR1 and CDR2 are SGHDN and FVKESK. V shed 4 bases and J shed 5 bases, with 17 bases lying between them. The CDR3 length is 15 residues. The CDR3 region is CASSRSLGQGTEAFF. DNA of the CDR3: TGTGCCAGCAGCCGATCCCTTGGGCAGGGGACTGAAGCTTTCTTT.

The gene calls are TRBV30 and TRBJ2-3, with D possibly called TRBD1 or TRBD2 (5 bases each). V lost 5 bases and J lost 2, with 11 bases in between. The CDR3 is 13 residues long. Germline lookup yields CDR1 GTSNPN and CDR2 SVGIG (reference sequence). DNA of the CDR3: TGTGCCTGGGGGGCGGGTCCCACAGATACGCAGTATTTT. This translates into CAWGAGPTDTQYF.

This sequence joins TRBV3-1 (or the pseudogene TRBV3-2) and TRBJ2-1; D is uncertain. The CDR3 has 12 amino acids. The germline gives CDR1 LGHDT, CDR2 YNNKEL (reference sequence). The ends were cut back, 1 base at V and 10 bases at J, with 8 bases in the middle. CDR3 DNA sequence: TGTGCCAGCAGCCAAGTTAAACGGGAGCAGTTCTTC. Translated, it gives CASSQVKREQFF.

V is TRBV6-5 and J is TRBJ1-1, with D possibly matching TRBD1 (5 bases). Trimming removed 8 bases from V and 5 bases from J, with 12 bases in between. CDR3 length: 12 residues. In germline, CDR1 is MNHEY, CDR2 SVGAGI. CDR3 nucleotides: TGTGCCAGCGGGGGGAGGGAAACTGAAGCTTTCTTT. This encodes CASGGRETEAFF.

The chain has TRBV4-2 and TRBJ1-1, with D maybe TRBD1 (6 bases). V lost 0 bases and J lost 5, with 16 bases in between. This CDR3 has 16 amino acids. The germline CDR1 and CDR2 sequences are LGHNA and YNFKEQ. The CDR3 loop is CASSQDPSGGRTEAFF. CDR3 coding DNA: TGTGCCAGCAGCCAAGATCCTTCGGGGGGGCGAACTGAAGCTTTCTTT.

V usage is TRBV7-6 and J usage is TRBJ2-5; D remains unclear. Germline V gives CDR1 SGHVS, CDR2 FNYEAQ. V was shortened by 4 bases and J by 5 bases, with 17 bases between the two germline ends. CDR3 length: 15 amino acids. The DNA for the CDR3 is TGTGCCAGCAGCTCGCCTTATTCGGGTTGGGAGACCCAGTACTTC. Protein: CASSSPYSGWETQYF.

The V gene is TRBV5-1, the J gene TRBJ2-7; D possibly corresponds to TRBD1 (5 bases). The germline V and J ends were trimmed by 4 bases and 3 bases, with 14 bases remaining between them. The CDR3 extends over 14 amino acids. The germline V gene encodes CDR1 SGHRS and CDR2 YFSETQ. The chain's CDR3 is CASSQVTAGYEQYF. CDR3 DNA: TGCGCCAGCAGCCAGGTGACAGCCGGCTACGAGCAGTACTTC.

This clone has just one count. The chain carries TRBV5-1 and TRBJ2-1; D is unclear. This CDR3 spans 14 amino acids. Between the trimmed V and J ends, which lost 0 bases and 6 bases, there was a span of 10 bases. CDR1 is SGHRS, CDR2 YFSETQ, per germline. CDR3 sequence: CASSLEMRSNEQFF. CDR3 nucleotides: TGCGCCAGCAGCTTGGAGATGCGTTCCAATGAGCAGTTCTTC.

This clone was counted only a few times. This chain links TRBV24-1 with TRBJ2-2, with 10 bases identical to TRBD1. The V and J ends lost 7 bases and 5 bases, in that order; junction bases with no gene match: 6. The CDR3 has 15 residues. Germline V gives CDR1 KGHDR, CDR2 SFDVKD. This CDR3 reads CATSPTGQGTGELFF. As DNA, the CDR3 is TGTGCCACCAGCCCGACGGGACAGGGGACCGGGGAGCTGTTTTTT.

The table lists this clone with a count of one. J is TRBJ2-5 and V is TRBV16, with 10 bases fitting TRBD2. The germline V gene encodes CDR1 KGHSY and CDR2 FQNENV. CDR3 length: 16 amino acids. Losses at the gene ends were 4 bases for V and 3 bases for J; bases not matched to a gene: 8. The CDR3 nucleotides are TGTGCCAGCAGCCGAGGAGCGGGAGGGGATGAAGAGACCCAGTACTTC. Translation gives CASSRGAGGDEETQYF.

The CDR3 nucleotides are TGTGCCAGCAGTTCCCAGGGGTACTATGGCTACACCTTC. Encoded protein: CASSSQGYYGYTF. J is TRBJ1-2 and V is TRBV6-5; TRBD1 might be the D (6 bases). Germline CDR1 reads MNHEY; CDR2 reads SVGAGI. The CDR3 covers 13 residues. Between the trimmed V and J ends, which lost 4 bases and 3 bases, there was a span of 9 bases.

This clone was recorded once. CDR3 DNA sequence: TGTGCCAGCAGTCGTAAAACCGGGGAGCTGTTTTTT. Its protein product is CASSRKTGELFF. V and J are TRBV28 and TRBJ2-2; D gene unclear. Per germline, CDR1 MDHEN and CDR2 SYDVKM. The CDR3 contains 12 residues. V gave up 5 bases and J gave up 5 bases, with 6 bases separating them.

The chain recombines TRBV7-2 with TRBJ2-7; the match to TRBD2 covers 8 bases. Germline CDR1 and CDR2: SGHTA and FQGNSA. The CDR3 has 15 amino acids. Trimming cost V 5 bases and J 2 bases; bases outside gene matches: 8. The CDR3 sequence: CASSTGLAWTYEQYF. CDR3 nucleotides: TGTGCCAGCAGCACAGGACTAGCCTGGACCTACGAGCAGTACTTC.

This CDR3 is CASSFPPPGANVLTF. CDR3 sequence (DNA): TGCGCCAGCAGCTTTCCCCCTCCCGGGGCCAACGTCCTGACTTTC. The V and J genes are TRBV5-1 and TRBJ2-6; D call uncertain. CDR3 length equals 15 residues. Germline V CDR1 and CDR2: SGHRS, YFSETQ. Deletions cut 2 bases from V and 4 bases from J, with 10 bases between.

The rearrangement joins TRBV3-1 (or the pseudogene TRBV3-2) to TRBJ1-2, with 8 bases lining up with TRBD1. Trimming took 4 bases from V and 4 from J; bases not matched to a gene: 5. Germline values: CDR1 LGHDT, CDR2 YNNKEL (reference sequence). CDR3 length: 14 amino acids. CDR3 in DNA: TGTGCCAGCAGCCCCCGACAGGGGAGCTATGGCTACACCTTC. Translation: CASSPRQGSYGYTF.

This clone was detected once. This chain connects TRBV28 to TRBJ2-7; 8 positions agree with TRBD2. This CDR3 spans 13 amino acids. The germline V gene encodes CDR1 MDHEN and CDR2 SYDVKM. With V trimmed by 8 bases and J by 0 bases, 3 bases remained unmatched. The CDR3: CASRSGSSYEQYF. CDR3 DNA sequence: TGTGCCAGCCGAAGCGGGAGCTCCTACGAGCAGTACTTC.

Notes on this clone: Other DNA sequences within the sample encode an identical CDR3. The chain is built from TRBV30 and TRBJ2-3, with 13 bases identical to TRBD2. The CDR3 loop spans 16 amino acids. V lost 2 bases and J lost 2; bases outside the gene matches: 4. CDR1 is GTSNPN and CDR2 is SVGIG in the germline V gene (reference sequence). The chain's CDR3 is CAWSSGLAGDTDTQYF. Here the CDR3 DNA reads TGTGCCTGGAGTTCAGGACTAGCGGGAGACACAGATACGCAGTATTTT.

CDR3 in amino acids: CASSKGTGGQTAYNEQFF. CDR3 in DNA: TGTGCCAGTAGTAAGGGGACAGGGGGCCAAACCGCCTACAATGAGCAGTTCTTC. The V call is TRBV19, the J call TRBJ2-1; 12 bases match TRBD1. Germline lookup yields CDR1 LNHDA and CDR2 SQIVND (reference sequence). The length of the CDR3 is 18 residues. V was pared by 4 bases and J by 2 bases, with 9 bases of the junction left unmatched.